This entry describes one T cell receptor (beta chain). Its specificity is not known. The data derive from a study of pediatric ulcerative colitis. From germline, CDR1 is MNHEY and CDR2 SVGAGI. The CDR3 length is 13 residues. Trimming took off 6 bases at V and 3 bases at J, with 11 bases between the two ends. Repertoires were generated with immunoSEQ multiplex PCR, while TCRdb's copy carries only in-frame clones and drops some. Of tens of thousands of clones in the sample, less than 90% were seen once. Findings of the study overall: Acute severe colitis showed lower rectal diversity from clonal expansions.

Sequenced sample: blood. The clonotype was recovered from a boy aged 5-17 years with severe ulcerative colitis. The chain uses TRBV6-5 and TRBJ1-1; D is uncertain. The CDR3 reads CASSNRRDTEAFF. CDR3 nucleotides: TGTGCCAGCAGCAATAGAAGGGACACTGAAGCTTTCTTT.